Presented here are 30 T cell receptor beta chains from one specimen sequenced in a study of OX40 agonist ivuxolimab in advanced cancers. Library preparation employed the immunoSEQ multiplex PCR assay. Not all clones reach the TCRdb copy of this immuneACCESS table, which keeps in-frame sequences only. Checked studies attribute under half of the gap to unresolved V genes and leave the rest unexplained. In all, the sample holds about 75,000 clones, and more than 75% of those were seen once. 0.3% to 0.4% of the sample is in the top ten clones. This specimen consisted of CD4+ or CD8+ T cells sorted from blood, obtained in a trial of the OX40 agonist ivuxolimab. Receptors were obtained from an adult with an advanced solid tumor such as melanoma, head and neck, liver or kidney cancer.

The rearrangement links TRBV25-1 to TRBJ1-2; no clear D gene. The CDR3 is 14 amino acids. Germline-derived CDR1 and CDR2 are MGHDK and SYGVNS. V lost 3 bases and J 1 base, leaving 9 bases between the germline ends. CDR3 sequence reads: CASSDRPLNYGYTF. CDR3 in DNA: TGTGCCAGCAGTGACAGGCCGCTTAACTATGGCTACACCTTC.

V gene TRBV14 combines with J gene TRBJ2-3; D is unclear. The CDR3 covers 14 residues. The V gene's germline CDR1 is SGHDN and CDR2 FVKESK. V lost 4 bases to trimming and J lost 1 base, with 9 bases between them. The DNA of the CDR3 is TGTGCCAGCAGCCGCCGGCAGGGCACAGATACGCAGTATTTT. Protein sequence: CASSRRQGTDTQYF.

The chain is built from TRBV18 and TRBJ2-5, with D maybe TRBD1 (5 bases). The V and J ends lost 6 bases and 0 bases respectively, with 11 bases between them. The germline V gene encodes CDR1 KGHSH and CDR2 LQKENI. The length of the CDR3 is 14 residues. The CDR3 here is CASSKPDNQETQYF. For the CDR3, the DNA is TGTGCCAGCTCCAAACCGGACAACCAAGAGACCCAGTACTTC.

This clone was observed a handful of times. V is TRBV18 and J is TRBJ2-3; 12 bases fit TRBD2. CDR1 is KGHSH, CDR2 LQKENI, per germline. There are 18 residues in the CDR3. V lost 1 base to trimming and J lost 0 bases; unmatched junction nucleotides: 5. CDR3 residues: CASSPLGLAGFSTDTQYF. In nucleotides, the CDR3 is TGTGCCAGCTCACCACTAGGACTAGCGGGGTTTAGCACAGATACGCAGTATTTT.

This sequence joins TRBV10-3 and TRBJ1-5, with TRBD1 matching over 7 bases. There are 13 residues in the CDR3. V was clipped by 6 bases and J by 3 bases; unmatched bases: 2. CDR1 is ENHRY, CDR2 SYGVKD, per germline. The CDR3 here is CAIRGTDNQPQHF. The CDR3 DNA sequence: TGTGCCATCAGGGGGACAGACAATCAGCCCCAGCATTTT.

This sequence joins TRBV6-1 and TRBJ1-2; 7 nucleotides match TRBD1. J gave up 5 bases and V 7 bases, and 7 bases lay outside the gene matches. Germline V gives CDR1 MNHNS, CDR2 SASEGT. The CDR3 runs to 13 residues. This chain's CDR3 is CASISGTVYGYTF. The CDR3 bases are TGTGCCAGCATCTCCGGGACAGTATATGGCTACACCTTC.

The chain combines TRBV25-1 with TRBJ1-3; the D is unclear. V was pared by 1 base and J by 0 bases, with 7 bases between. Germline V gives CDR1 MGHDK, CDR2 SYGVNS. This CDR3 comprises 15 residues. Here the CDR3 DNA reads TGTGCCAGCAGTGAATTAGGGCTCTCTGGAAACACCATATATTTT. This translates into CASSELGLSGNTIYF.

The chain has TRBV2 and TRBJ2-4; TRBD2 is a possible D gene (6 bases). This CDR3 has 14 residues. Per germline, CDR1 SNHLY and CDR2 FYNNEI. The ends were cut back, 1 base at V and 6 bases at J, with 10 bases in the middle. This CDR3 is CASSEEEGRNIQYF. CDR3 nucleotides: TGTGCCAGCAGTGAAGAGGAGGGAAGAAACATTCAGTACTTC.

CDR3 bases: TGTGCCTGCTCGTGGAGGGGTTCCTATAATTCACCCCTCCACTTT. Its translation: CACSWRGSYNSPLHF. The chain uses TRBV30 and TRBJ1-6; D might be TRBD1 (5 bases). CDR1 is GTSNPN, CDR2 SVGIG, per germline (reference sequence). V gave up 6 bases and J gave up 1 base, with 13 bases separating them. This CDR3 has 15 amino acids.

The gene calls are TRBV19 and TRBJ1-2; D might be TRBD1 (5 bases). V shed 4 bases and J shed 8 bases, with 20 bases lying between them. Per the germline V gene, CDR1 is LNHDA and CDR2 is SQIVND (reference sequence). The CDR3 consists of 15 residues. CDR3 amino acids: CASSTSSTRRDGYTF. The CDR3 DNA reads TGTGCCAGTAGTACCTCCTCGACTCGGCGGGACGGCTACACCTTC.

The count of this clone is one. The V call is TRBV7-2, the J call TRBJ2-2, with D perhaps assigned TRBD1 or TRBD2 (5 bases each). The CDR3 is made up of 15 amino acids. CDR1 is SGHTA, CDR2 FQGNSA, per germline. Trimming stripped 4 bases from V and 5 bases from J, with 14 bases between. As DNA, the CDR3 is TGTGCCAGCAGCTCGGCCGGGACGGGGACCGGGGAGCTGTTTTTT. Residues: CASSSAGTGTGELFF.

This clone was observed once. The CDR3 DNA reads TGTGCCAGCAGTTGGATAGCGGGAGGGGCCTACGAGCAGTACTTC. Translated, it gives CASSWIAGGAYEQYF. The chain couples TRBV6-1 to TRBJ2-7; 11 positions agree with TRBD2. The CDR3 runs to 15 residues. Germline-derived CDR1 and CDR2 are MNHNS and SASEGT. J was trimmed by 2 bases and V by 5 bases; bases with no gene match: 5.

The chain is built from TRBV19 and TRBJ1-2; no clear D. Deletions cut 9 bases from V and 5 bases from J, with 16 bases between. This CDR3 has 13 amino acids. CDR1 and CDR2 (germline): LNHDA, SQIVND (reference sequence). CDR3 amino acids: CASQRADPYGYTF. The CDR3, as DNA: TGTGCCAGCCAGAGGGCAGATCCTTATGGCTACACCTTC.

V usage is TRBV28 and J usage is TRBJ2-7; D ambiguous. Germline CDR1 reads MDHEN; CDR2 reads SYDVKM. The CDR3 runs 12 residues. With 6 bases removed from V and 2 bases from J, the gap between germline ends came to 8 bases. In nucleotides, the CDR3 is TGTGCCAGCAGCACCTTCACCTACGAGCAGTACTTC. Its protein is CASSTFTYEQYF. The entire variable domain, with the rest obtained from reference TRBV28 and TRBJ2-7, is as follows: DVKVTQSSRYLVKRTGEKVFLECVQDMDHENMFWYRQDPGLGLRLIYFSYDVKMKEKGDIPEGYSVSREKKERFSLILESASTNQTSMYLCASSTFTYEQYFGPGTRLTVT.

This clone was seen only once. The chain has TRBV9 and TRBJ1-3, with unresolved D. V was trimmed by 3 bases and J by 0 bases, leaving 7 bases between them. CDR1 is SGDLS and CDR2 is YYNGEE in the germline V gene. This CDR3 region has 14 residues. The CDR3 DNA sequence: TGTGCCAGCAGCGGGATGGCCTCTGGAAACACCATATATTTT. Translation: CASSGMASGNTIYF.

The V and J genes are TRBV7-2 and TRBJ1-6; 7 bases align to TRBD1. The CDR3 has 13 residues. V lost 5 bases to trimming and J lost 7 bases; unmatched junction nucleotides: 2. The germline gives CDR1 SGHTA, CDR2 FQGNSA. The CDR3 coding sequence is TGTGCCAGCAGCCCGGACAGGAATTCACCCCTCCACTTT. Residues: CASSPDRNSPLHF.

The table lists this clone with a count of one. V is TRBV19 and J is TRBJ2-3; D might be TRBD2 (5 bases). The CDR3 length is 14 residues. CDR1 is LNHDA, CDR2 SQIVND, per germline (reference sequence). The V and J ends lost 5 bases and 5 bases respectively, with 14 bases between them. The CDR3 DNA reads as TGTGCCAGTAGTTACGCGCGGGCGGGAGATACGCAGTATTTT. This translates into CASSYARAGDTQYF.

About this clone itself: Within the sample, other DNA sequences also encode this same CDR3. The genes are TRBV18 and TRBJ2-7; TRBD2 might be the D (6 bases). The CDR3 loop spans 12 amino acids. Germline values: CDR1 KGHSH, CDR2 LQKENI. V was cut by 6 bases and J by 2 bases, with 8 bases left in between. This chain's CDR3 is CASSGGTYEQYF. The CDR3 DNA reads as TGTGCCAGCTCCGGGGGAACCTACGAGCAGTACTTC.

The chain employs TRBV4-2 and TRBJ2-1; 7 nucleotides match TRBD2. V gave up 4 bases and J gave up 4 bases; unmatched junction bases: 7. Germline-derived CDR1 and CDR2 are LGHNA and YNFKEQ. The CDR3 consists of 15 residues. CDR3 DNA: TGTGCCAGCAGCCTCGCGGCGGGGGATTACAATGAGCAGTTCTTC. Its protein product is CASSLAAGDYNEQFF.

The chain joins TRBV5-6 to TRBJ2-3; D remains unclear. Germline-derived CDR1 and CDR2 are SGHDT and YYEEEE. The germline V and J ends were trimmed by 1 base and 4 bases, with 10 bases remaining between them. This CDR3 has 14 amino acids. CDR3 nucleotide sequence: TGTGCCAGCAGCTTGAGCAGGCACTCAGATACGCAGTATTTT. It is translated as CASSLSRHSDTQYF.

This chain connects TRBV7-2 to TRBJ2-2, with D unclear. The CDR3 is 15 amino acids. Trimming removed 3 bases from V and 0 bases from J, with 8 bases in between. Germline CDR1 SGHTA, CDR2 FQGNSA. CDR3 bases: TGTGCCAGCAGCTTGTCAAGGGCGAACACCGGGGAGCTGTTTTTT. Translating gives CASSLSRANTGELFF.

The DNA for the CDR3 is TGTGCCAGCAGTGAGAGGACGAACACTGAAGCTTTCTTT. Protein: CASSERTNTEAFF. This chain joins TRBV5-4 and TRBJ1-1; D ambiguous. The CDR3 is 13 amino acids. Between the trimmed V and J ends, which lost 5 bases and 1 base, there was a span of 9 bases. The germline V gene has CDR1 SGHNT and CDR2 YYREEE (reference sequence).

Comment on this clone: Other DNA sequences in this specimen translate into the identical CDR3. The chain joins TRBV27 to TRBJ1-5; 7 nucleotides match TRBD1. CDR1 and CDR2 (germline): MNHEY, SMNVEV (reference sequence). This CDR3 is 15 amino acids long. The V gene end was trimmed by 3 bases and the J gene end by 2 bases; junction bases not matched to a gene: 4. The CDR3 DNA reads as TGTGCCAGCAGTTTGGTTGGACAGGGCAATCAGCCCCAGCATTTT. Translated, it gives CASSLVGQGNQPQHF.

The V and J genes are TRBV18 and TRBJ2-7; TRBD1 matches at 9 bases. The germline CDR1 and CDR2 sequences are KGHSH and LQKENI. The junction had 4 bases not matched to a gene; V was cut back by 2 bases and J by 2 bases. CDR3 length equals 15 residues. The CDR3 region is CASSPLTGGPYEQYF. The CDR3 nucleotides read TGTGCCAGCTCACCATTGACAGGGGGTCCCTACGAGCAGTACTTC.

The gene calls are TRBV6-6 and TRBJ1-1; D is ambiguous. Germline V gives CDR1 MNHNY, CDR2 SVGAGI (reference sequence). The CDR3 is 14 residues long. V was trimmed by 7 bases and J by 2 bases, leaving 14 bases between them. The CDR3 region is CASTLTTLNTEAFF. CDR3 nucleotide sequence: TGTGCCAGCACCCTAACAACCCTCAACACTGAAGCTTTCTTT.

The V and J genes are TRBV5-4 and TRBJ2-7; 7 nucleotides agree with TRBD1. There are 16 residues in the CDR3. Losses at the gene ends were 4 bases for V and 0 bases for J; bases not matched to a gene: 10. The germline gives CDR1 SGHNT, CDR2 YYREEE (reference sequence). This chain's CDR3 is CASSKGDSSTSYEQYF. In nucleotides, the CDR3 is TGTGCCAGCAGCAAGGGGGACAGCTCGACCTCCTACGAGCAGTACTTC.

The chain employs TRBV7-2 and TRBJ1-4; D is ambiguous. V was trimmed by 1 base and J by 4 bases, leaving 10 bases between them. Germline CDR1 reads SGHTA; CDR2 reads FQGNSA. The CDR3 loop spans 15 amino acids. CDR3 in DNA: TGTGCCAGCAGCTTAGTGATCGGGAGTAATGAAAAACTGTTTTTT. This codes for CASSLVIGSNEKLFF.

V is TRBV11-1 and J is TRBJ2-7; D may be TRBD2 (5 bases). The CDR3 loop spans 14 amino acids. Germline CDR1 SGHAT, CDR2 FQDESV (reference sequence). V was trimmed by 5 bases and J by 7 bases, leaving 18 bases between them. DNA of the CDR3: TGTGCCAGCAGCCCCCGGACTCCCTCTTATGAGCAGTACTTC. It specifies CASSPRTPSYEQYF.

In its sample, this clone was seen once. CDR3 in amino acids: CASSSTSGRDTEAFF. The CDR3 bases are TGTGCCAGCTCATCGACTTCTGGACGGGACACTGAAGCTTTCTTT. This rearrangement joins TRBV18 to TRBJ1-1; D is unresolved. Germline loops: CDR1 KGHSH, CDR2 LQKENI. With 5 bases removed from V and 3 bases from J, the gap between germline ends came to 16 bases. This CDR3 has 15 amino acids.

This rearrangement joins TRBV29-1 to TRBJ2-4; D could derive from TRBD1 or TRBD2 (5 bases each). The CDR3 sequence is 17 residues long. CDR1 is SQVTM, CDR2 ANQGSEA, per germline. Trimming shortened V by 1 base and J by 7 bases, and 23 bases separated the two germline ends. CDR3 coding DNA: TGCAGCGTTGAAGGTGTCTCACACGGGGCGTCCCCCAACATTCAGTACTTC. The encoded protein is CSVEGVSHGASPNIQYF.